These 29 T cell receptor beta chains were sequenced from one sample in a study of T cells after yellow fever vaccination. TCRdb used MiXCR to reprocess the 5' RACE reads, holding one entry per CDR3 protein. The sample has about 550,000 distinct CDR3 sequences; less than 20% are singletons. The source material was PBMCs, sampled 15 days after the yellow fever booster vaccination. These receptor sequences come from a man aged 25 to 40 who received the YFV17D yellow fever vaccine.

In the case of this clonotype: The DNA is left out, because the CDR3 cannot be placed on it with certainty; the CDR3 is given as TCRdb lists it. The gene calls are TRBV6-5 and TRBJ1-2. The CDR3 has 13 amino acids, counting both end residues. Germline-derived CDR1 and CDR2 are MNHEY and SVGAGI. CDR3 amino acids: CASILDGNYGYTF.

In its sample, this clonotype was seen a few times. The CDR3: CASSPSDSKRGREQYF. The CDR3 DNA sequence: TGTGCCAGCTCACCAAGTGACAGTAAGAGAGGGCGCGAGCAGTACTTC. The chain carries TRBV18 and TRBJ2-7; the D call may be TRBD1 or TRBD2 (5 bases each). Trimming left V 2 bases short and J 6 bases short, with 20 bases between. CDR1 is KGHSH and CDR2 is LQKENI in the germline V gene. This CDR3 has 16 residues.

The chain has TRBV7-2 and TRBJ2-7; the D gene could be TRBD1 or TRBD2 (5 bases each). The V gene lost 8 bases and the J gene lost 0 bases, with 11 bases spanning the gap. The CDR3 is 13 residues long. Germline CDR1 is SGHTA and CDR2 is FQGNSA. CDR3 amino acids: CASGTGPSYEQYF. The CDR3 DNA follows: TGTGCCAGCGGCACGGGGCCCTCCTACGAGCAGTACTTC.

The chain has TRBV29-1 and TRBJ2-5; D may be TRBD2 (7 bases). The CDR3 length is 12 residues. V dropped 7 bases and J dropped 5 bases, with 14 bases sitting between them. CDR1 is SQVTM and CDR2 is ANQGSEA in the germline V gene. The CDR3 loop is CSGGGHEETQYF. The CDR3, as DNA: TGCAGCGGGGGGGGGCATGAGGAGACCCAGTACTTC.

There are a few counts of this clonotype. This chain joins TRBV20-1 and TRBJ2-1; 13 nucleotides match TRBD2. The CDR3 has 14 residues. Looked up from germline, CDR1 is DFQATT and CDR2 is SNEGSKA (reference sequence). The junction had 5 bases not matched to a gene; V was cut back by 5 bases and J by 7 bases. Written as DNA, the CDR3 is TGCAGTGCTTCCGGGACTAGCGGGAAGAATGAGCAGTTCTTC. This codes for CSASGTSGKNEQFF.

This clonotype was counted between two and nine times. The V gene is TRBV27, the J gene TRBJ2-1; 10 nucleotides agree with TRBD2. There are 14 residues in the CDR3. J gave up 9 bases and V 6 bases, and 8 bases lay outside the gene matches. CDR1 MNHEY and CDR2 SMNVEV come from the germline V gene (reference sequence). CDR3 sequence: CASSLGLAAGEQFF. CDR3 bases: TGTGCCAGCAGCCTCGGACTAGCGGCCGGTGAGCAGTTCTTC.

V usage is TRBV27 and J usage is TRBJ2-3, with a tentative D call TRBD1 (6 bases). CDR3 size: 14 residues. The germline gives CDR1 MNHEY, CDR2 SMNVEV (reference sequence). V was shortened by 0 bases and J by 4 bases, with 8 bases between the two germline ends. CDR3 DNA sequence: TGTGCCAGCAGTTTATCCAGGGGTCCAGATACGCAGTATTTT. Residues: CASSLSRGPDTQYF.

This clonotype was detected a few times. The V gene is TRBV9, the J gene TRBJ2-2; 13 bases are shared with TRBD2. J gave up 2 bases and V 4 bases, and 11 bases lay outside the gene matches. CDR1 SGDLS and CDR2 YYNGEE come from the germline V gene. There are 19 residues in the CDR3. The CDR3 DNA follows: TGTGCCAGCAGCAACCCCGGGACTAGCGGGGCTTCAAACACCGGGGAGCTGTTTTTT. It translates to CASSNPGTSGASNTGELFF.

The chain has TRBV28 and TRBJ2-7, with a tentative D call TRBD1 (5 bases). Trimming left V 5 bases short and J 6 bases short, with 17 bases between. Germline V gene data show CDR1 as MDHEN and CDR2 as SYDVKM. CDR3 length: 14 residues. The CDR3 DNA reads TGTGCCAGCAGTCAACCGACAGAGCGTCGCGAGCAGTACTTC. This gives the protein CASSQPTERREQYF.

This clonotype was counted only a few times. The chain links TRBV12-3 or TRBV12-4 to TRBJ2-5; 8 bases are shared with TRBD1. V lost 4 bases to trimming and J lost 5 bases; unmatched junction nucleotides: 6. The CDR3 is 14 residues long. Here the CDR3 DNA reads TGTGCCAGCAGTTCGGGACAGGTCAGGGAGACCCAGTACTTC. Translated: CASSSGQVRETQYF.

DNA for the CDR3: TGCGCCAGCAGCAAGGAACCGGGACAGCCAAACTATGGCTACACCTTC. Translation gives CASSKEPGQPNYGYTF. The rearrangement links TRBV5-1 to TRBJ1-2; TRBD1 aligns across 7 bases. The CDR3 contains 16 residues. V trimming: 4 bases; J trimming: 2 bases; junction bases outside the gene matches: 11. CDR1 and CDR2 (germline): SGHRS, YFSETQ.

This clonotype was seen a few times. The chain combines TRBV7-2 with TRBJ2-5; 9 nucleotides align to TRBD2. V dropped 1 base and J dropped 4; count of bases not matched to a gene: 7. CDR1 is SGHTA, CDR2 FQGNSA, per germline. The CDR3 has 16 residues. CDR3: CASSLGLAGARETQYF. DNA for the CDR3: TGTGCCAGCAGCTTAGGGTTAGCGGGAGCCCGAGAGACCCAGTACTTC.

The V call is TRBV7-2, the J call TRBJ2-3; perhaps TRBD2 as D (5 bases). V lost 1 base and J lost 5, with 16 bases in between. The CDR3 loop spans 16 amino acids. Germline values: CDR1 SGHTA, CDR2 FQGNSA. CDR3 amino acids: CASSLVQRPWGDTQYF. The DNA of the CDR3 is TGTGCCAGCAGCTTAGTCCAGCGGCCATGGGGAGATACGCAGTATTTT.

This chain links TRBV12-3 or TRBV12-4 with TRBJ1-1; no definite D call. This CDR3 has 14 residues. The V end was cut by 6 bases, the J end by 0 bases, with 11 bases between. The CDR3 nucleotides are TGTGCCAGCAGCCACTGGGGAGTGAACACTGAAGCTTTCTTT. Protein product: CASSHWGVNTEAFF.

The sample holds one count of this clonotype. The CDR3 DNA is TGTGCCAGCAGTCGATCCGGGGCCCCCGGTAGGGCTTCCGAGCAGTACTTC. This gives the protein CASSRSGAPGRASEQYF. The chain joins TRBV6-1 to TRBJ2-7; TRBD1 or TRBD2 may be the D gene (5 bases each). In germline, CDR1 is MNHNS, CDR2 SASEGT. The CDR3 covers 17 residues. Trimming left V 5 bases short and J 6 bases short, with 26 bases between.

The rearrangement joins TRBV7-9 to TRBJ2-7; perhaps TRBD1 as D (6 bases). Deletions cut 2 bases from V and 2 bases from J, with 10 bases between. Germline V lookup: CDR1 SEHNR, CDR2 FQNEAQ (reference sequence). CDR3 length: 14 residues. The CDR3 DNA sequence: TGTGCCAGCAGCTTAACAGGGCTACCCTACGAGCAGTACTTC. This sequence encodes CASSLTGLPYEQYF.

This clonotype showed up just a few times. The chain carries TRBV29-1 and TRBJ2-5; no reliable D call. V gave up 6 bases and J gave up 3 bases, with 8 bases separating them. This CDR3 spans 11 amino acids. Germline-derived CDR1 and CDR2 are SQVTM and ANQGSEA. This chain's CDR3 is CSVWVKETQYF. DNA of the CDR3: TGCAGCGTCTGGGTCAAAGAGACCCAGTACTTC.

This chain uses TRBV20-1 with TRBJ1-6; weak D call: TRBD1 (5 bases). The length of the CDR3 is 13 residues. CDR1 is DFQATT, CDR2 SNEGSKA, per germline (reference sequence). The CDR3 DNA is TGCAGCGTATCGGGGCAGGTTAATTCACCCCTCCACTTT. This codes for CSVSGQVNSPLHF.

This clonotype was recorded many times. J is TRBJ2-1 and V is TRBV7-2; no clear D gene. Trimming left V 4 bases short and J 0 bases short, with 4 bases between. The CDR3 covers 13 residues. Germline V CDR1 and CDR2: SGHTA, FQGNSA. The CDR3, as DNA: TGTGCCAGCAGCTACTCCTCCTACAATGAGCAGTTCTTC. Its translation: CASSYSSYNEQFF.

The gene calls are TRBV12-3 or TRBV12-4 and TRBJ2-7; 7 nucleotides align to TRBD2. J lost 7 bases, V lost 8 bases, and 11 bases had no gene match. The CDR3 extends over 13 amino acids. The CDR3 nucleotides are TGTGCCAGCTCCGTGGGAGGGCCCCGTGAGCAGTACTTC. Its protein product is CASSVGGPREQYF.

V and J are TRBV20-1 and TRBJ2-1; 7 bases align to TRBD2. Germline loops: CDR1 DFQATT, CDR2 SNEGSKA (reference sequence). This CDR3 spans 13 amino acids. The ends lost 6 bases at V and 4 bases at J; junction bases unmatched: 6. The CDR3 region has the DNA TGCAGTGCCCCCACAGCGGGATACAATGAGCAGTTCTTC. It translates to CSAPTAGYNEQFF.

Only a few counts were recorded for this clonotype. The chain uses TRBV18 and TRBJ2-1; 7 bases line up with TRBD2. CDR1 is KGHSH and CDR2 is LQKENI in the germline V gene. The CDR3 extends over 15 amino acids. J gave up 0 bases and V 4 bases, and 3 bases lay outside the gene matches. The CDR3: CASSLQRDSYNEQFF. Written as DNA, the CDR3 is TGTGCCAGCTCACTCCAGCGGGACTCCTACAATGAGCAGTTCTTC.

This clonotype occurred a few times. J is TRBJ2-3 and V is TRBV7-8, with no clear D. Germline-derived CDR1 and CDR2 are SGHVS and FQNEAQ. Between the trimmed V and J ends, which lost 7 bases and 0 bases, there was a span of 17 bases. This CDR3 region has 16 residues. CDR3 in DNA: TGTGCCAGCACAGGCGACCGCATTACTAGCACAGATACGCAGTATTTT. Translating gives CASTGDRITSTDTQYF.

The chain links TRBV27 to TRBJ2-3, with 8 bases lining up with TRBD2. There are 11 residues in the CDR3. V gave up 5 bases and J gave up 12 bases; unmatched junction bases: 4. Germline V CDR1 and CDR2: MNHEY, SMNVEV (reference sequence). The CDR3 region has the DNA TGTGCCAGCAGTACGGGAGGGCCTCAGTATTTT. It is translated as CASSTGGPQYF.

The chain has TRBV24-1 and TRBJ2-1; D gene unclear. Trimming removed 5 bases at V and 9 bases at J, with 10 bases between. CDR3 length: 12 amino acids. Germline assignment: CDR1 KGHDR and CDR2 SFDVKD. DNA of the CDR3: TGTGCCACCAGTGCCCCCGTAGGTGAGCAGTTCTTC. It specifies CATSAPVGEQFF.

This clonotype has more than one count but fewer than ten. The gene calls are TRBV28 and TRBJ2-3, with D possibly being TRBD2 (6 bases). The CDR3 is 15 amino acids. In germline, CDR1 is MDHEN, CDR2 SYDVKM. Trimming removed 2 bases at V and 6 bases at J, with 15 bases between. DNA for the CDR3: TGTGCCAGCAGTTTAAGGGGAGGACCGTCGGATACGCAGTATTTT. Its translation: CASSLRGGPSDTQYF. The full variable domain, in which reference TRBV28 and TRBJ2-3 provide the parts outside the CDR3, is DVKVTQSSRYLVKRTGEKVFLECVQDMDHENMFWYRQDPGLGLRLIYFSYDVKMKEKGDIPEGYSVSREKKERFSLILESASTNQTSMYLCASSLRGGPSDTQYFGPGTRLTVL.

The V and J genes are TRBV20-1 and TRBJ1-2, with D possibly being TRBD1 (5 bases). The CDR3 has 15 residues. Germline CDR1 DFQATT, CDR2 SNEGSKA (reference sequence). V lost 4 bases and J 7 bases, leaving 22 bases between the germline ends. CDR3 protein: CSATWFQGRVGGYTF. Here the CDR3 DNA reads TGCAGTGCTACATGGTTCCAGGGAAGGGTGGGTGGCTACACCTTC.

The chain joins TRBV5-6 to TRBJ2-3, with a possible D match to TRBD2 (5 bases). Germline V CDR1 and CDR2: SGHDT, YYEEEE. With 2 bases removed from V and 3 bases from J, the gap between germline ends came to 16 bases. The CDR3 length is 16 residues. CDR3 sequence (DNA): TGTGCCAGCAGCTTTACGGGCGGAGGTTTAACAGATACGCAGTATTTT. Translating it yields CASSFTGGGLTDTQYF.

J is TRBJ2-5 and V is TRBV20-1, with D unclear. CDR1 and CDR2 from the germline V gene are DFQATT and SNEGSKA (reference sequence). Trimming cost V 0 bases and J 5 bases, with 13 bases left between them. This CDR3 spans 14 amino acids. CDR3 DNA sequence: TGCAGTGCTAGAGACGGCAGGAGTTTGGAGACCCAGTACTTC. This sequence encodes CSARDGRSLETQYF.